This TCR beta chain was captured in a study of blood T cell repertoires in COVID-19. The study assigned cohorts using participant-reported clinical history. Recovered Cohort 3 donors showed two negative PCRs, clearance, or symptom resolution. Generated by immunoSEQ multiplex PCR, the TCRdb table keeps only in-frame clones and is missing some. The repertoire holds 130,000 to 150,000 clones, with about 90% as singletons. From germline, CDR1 is SGHVS and CDR2 FNYEAQ. This CDR3 comprises 13 residues. V dropped 5 bases and J dropped 1 base, with 9 bases sitting between them. The specimen was PBMCs or T cells enriched from blood (not recorded which). This sequence was found in a man aged 60 to 75 who had recovered from COVID-19. The V call is TRBV7-6, the J call TRBJ2-7; D is ambiguous. The CDR3 sequence: CASSPSISYEQYF. DNA of the CDR3: TGTGCCAGCAGCCCTAGTATTTCCTACGAGCAGTACTTC.